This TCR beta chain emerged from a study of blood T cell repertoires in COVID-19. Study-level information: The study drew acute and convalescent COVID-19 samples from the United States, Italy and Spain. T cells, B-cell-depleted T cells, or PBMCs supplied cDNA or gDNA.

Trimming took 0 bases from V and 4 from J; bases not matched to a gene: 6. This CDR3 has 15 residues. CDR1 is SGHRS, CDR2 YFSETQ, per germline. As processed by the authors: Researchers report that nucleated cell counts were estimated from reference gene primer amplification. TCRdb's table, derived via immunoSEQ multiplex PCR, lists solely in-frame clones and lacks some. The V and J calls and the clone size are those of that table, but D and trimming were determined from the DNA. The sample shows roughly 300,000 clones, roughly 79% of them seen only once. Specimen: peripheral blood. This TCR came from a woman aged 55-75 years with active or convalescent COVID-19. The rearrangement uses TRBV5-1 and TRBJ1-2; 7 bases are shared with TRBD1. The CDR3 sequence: CASSLALRDSYGYTF. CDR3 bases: TGCGCCAGCAGCTTGGCCCTCCGGGACAGCTATGGCTACACCTTC.